Presented here are 8 T cell receptor beta chains from one specimen sequenced in a study of human T cells and chemical hapten exposure. As the library was built, unique molecular identifiers were attached to individual cDNA molecules. TCRdb redid the calling of the reads with MiXCR, one entry per CDR3 protein. The data show about 120,000 distinct CDR3 sequences, around 9% seen once. Whole blood that had not been fractionated was the source of extracted total RNA. The sequenced material came from whole blood. Receptors were obtained from a human donor in good health. Some clones in this sample may be carry-over from other donors' samples.

This clonotype has ten or more counts. The chain employs TRBV7-9 and TRBJ1-2; D might be TRBD1 (5 bases). This CDR3 is built from 15 residues. Trimming took off 5 bases at V and 4 bases at J, with 17 bases between the two ends. Germline CDR1 reads SEHNR; CDR2 reads FQNEAQ (reference sequence). The DNA for the CDR3 is TGTGCCAGCAGCCCCTCCCAGGGTTCGGGCTATGGCTACACCTTC. Amino acids: CASSPSQGSGYGYTF. Based on the CDR3 plus reference TRBV7-9 and TRBJ1-2, the full variable domain is DTGVSQNPRHKITKRGQNVTFRCDPISEHNRLYWYRQTLGQGPEFLTYFQNEAQLEKSRLLSDRFSAERPKGSFSTLEIQRTEQGDSAMYLCASSPSQGSGYGYTFGSGTRLTVV.

CDR3 protein: CASSLRGVGLTSTDTQYF. Here the CDR3 DNA reads TGTGCCAGCAGCTTGAGGGGAGTGGGGCTAACTAGCACAGATACGCAGTATTTT. The chain couples TRBV27 to TRBJ2-3, with D perhaps being TRBD1 or TRBD2 (5 bases each). CDR1 and CDR2 (germline): MNHEY, SMNVEV (reference sequence). The length of the CDR3 is 18 residues. V lost 6 bases and J lost 0, with 22 bases in between.

This clonotype was observed at least ten times. The genes are TRBV5-6 and TRBJ2-1; D is unresolved. The V end was cut by 2 bases, the J end by 0 bases, with 9 bases between. The V gene's germline CDR1 is SGHDT and CDR2 YYEEEE. This CDR3 region has 15 residues. The CDR3 protein is CASSLKGDSYNEQFF. The CDR3 bases are TGTGCCAGCAGCTTAAAGGGCGACTCCTACAATGAGCAGTTCTTC.

The chain combines TRBV12-3 or TRBV12-4 with TRBJ2-5; 15 positions match TRBD2. Trimming at V came to 4 bases and at J to 6 bases, leaving 12 bases not matched to a gene. The CDR3 runs to 18 residues. The CDR3 DNA is TGTGCCAGCAGTTCCTCGGGACTAGCGGGGGGCTACCCGAAGACCCAGTACTTC. It is translated as CASSSSGLAGGYPKTQYF.

CDR3 residues: CASSALAGPAKNIQYF. DNA of the CDR3: TGTGCCAGCAGTGCGCTAGCGGGGCCAGCCAAAAACATTCAGTACTTC. This chain uses TRBV27 with TRBJ2-4, with TRBD2 identical over 9 bases. This CDR3 region has 16 residues. Germline trimming cut 5 bases from V and 0 bases from J; bases unmatched to any gene: 5. Germline V gene sequence: CDR1 MNHEY, CDR2 SMNVEV (reference sequence).

This clonotype was detected only a few times. V usage is TRBV20-1 and J usage is TRBJ2-3; D is unclear. Germline CDR1 is DFQATT and CDR2 is SNEGSKA (reference sequence). The V and J ends lost 3 bases and 2 bases respectively, with 12 bases between them. The CDR3 contains 14 residues. Here the CDR3 reads CSASGVPATDTQYF. The DNA for the CDR3 is TGCAGTGCTAGCGGAGTCCCTGCCACAGATACGCAGTATTTT.

This sequence joins TRBV25-1 and TRBJ1-6; possible D gene TRBD1, 6 bases. CDR3 size: 17 residues. Between the trimmed V and J ends, which lost 4 bases and 0 bases, there was a span of 13 bases. Germline CDR1 is MGHDK and CDR2 is SYGVNS. Here the CDR3 reads CASSGHQGSSYNSPLHF. In DNA, the CDR3 is TGTGCCAGCAGTGGGCACCAGGGGAGCTCCTATAATTCACCCCTCCACTTT.

This clonotype was counted many times. This rearrangement joins TRBV15 to TRBJ1-1, with TRBD1 as a possible D gene (6 bases). From germline, CDR1 is LNHNV and CDR2 YYDKDF (reference sequence). V lost 3 bases to trimming and J lost 5 bases, with 10 bases between them. The CDR3 spans 13 residues. CDR3 sequence reads: CATSRDSRTEAFF. The CDR3 DNA follows: TGTGCCACCAGCAGGGACAGCAGAACTGAAGCTTTCTTT. Based on the CDR3 plus reference TRBV15 and TRBJ1-1, the full variable domain is DAMVIQNPRYQVTQFGKPVTLSCSQTLNHNVMYWYQQKSSQAPKLLFHYYDKDFNNEADTPDNFQSRRPNTSFCFLDIRSPGLGDTAMYLCATSRDSRTEAFFGQGTRLTVV.